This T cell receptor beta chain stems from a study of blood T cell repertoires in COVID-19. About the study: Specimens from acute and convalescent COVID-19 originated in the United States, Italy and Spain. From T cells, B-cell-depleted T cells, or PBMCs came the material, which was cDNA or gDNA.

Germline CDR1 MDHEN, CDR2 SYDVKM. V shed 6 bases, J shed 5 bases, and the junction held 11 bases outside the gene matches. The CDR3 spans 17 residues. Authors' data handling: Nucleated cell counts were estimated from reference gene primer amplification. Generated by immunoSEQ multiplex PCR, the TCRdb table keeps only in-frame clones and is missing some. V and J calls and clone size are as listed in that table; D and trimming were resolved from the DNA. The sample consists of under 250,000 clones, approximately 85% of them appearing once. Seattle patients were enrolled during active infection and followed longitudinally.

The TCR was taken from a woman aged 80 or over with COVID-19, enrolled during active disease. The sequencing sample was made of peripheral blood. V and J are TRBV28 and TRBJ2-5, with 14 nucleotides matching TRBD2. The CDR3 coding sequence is TGTGCCAGCAGCAGAAGGACTAGCGGGGGGCCGAGGGAGACCCAGTACTTC. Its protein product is CASSRRTSGGPRETQYF.